The 24 T cell receptor beta chains in this list originate from one sample, sequenced in a study of blood T cell repertoires in COVID-19. Using immunoSEQ multiplex PCR, the repertoire was profiled, and TCRdb retains in-frame clones only, with some absent. This sample carries some 70,000 clones, about 80% of them seen once, and the ten largest clones take about an eighth. Sequences were obtained from peripheral blood. These receptors originate from a human donor in a cohort sampled during active COVID-19.

The chain is built from TRBV2 and TRBJ1-5; D might be TRBD1 (6 bases). The CDR3 has 14 amino acids. From germline, CDR1 is SNHLY and CDR2 FYNNEI. V lost 6 bases to trimming and J lost 4 bases, with 13 bases between them. Here the CDR3 DNA reads TGTGCCAGCAGCCTAAACAGGGATAATCAGCCCCAGCATTTT. This translates into CASSLNRDNQPQHF.

The chain has TRBV19 and TRBJ1-5; D remains unclear. The germline gives CDR1 LNHDA, CDR2 SQIVND (reference sequence). V lost 3 bases to trimming and J lost 6 bases, with 9 bases between them. The CDR3 sequence is 13 residues long. The CDR3, as DNA: TGTGCCAGTAGTATTGATAGAGGTCAGCCCCAGCATTTT. Translation gives CASSIDRGQPQHF.

The genes are TRBV11-2 and TRBJ1-4; D is undetermined. Germline loops: CDR1 SGHAT, CDR2 FQNNGV. The CDR3 is made up of 15 amino acids. Trimming removed 5 bases from V and 0 bases from J, with 10 bases in between. The DNA for the CDR3 is TGTGCCAGCAGCCCCCGACGGGCAACTAATGAAAAACTGTTTTTT. Its translation is CASSPRRATNEKLFF.

V usage is TRBV19 and J usage is TRBJ2-3; 9 bases align to TRBD1. There are 17 residues in the CDR3. V dropped 5 bases and J dropped 1; count of bases not matched to a gene: 10. The germline V gene has CDR1 LNHDA and CDR2 SQIVND (reference sequence). CDR3 residues: CASSYMGTGKGTDTQYF. The CDR3 DNA sequence: TGTGCCAGTAGTTATATGGGGACAGGGAAGGGCACAGATACGCAGTATTTT.

The chain carries TRBV6-6 and TRBJ2-2; 9 nucleotides agree with TRBD1. The CDR3 is 13 residues long. The V segment lost 7 bases and the J segment 7 bases; nucleotides outside the gene matches: 4. Germline V gene sequence: CDR1 MNHNY, CDR2 SVGAGI (reference sequence). CDR3 in amino acids: CASNRGQNGELFF. The CDR3 DNA follows: TGTGCCAGCAACAGGGGGCAGAACGGGGAGCTGTTTTTT.

The chain couples TRBV7-2 to TRBJ2-5; 9 positions agree with TRBD2. There are 18 residues in the CDR3. The germline V gene has CDR1 SGHTA and CDR2 FQGNSA. The J segment lost 5 bases and the V segment lost 1 base, leaving 14 bases of the junction unmatched. CDR3 amino acids: CASSLERTWREGSETQYF. The CDR3 DNA reads TGTGCCAGCAGCTTAGAACGGACCTGGCGGGAGGGATCGGAGACCCAGTACTTC.

With respect to this clone: Other DNA sequences in the sample encode the same CDR3. CDR3 sequence (DNA): TGTGCCAGCAGACAGGGAAATAGCAATCAGCCCCAGCATTTT. Protein sequence: CASRQGNSNQPQHF. J is TRBJ1-5 and V is TRBV6-6; tentatively, D is TRBD1 (6 bases). The V end was cut by 6 bases, the J end by 0 bases, with 9 bases between. CDR1 is MNHNY and CDR2 is SVGAGI in the germline V gene (reference sequence). This CDR3 has 14 residues.

V gene TRBV19 combines with J gene TRBJ2-4; 10 positions match TRBD2. CDR3 length: 16 amino acids. Germline CDR1 is LNHDA and CDR2 is SQIVND (reference sequence). Trimming at V came to 4 bases and at J to 6 bases, leaving 9 bases not matched to a gene. CDR3 DNA sequence: TGTGCCAGTAGTAGGGTCCCCGCTAGCGGGAGAAACATTCAGTACTTC. It codes for CASSRVPASGRNIQYF.

The J gene is TRBJ2-3, the V gene TRBV18; D unclear. The V end lost 0 bases, the J end lost 2 bases, and 9 bases lay between the germline ends. Germline assignment: CDR1 KGHSH and CDR2 LQKENI. CDR3 length: 15 amino acids. CDR3 sequence reads: CASSPPSLATDTQYF. The CDR3 DNA follows: TGTGCCAGCTCACCACCTAGCCTGGCCACAGATACGCAGTATTTT.

The chain couples TRBV5-6 to TRBJ2-6; D is undetermined. The CDR3 has 16 residues. CDR1 and CDR2 (germline): SGHDT, YYEEEE. Trimming cost V 4 bases and J 0 bases, with 11 bases left between them. The CDR3: CASSRSQRSGANVLTF. As DNA, the CDR3 is TGTGCCAGCAGCCGGTCCCAGCGCTCTGGGGCCAACGTCCTGACTTTC.

This chain joins TRBV19 and TRBJ2-3; 7 positions match TRBD2. The CDR3 extends over 15 amino acids. The germline V gene has CDR1 LNHDA and CDR2 SQIVND (reference sequence). V lost 1 base and J lost 0; bases outside the gene matches: 1. The CDR3 spells CASSIGGGSTDTQYF. CDR3 DNA sequence: TGTGCCAGTAGTATAGGGGGAGGGAGCACAGATACGCAGTATTTT.

This rearrangement joins TRBV2 to TRBJ2-7; D might be TRBD1 (6 bases). Trimming removed 2 bases at V and 4 bases at J, with 9 bases between. The germline V gene has CDR1 SNHLY and CDR2 FYNNEI. CDR3 length: 13 amino acids. The CDR3 DNA sequence: TGTGCCAGCAGTGAATCCAGGGGTTACGAGCAGTACTTC. Encoded protein: CASSESRGYEQYF.

This clone has just a few counts. V gene TRBV7-2 combines with J gene TRBJ2-3; the match to TRBD1 covers 8 bases. The CDR3 is 16 amino acids. J was trimmed by 2 bases and V by 2 bases; bases with no gene match: 6. CDR1 is SGHTA, CDR2 FQGNSA, per germline. The CDR3 is CASSLFGTGPTDTQYF. DNA of the CDR3: TGTGCCAGCAGCTTATTCGGGACAGGCCCCACAGATACGCAGTATTTT.

The V call is TRBV5-4, the J call TRBJ2-6; 8 bases agree with TRBD1. V gave up 9 bases and J gave up 4 bases; unmatched junction bases: 12. The CDR3 sequence is 16 residues long. Germline V gene lookup returns CDR1 SGHNT and CDR2 YYREEE (reference sequence). CDR3 sequence: CATGQGLFLGANVLTF. The CDR3 DNA is TGTGCCACTGGACAGGGTTTATTCTTGGGGGCCAACGTCCTGACTTTC. Based on the CDR3 plus reference TRBV5-4 and TRBJ2-6, the full variable domain is ETGVTQSPTHLIKTRGQQVTLRCSSQSGHNTVSWYQQALGQGPQFIFQYYREEENGRGNFPPRFSGLQFPNYSSELNVNALELDDSALYLCATGQGLFLGANVLTFGAGSRLTVL.

This chain joins TRBV18 and TRBJ1-1, with D unclear. This CDR3 has 15 residues. The V end was cut by 0 bases, the J end by 5 bases, with 13 bases between. Germline loops: CDR1 KGHSH, CDR2 LQKENI. CDR3 sequence (DNA): TGTGCCAGCTCACCACCCGTATCCCGAGGGACTGAAGCTTTCTTT. Residues: CASSPPVSRGTEAFF.

The rearrangement joins TRBV2 to TRBJ2-6; TRBD1 matches 7 bases. The germline V gene encodes CDR1 SNHLY and CDR2 FYNNEI. The length of the CDR3 is 15 residues. The junction had 1 base not matched to a gene; V was cut back by 2 bases and J by 3 bases. CDR3 residues: CASSERGRGANVLTF. The CDR3 DNA reads TGTGCCAGCAGTGAAAGGGGGCGTGGGGCCAACGTCCTGACTTTC.

The V and J genes are TRBV11-2 and TRBJ2-5; possibly TRBD1 for D (7 bases). From germline, CDR1 is SGHAT and CDR2 FQNNGV. V lost 4 bases to trimming and J lost 4 bases, with 13 bases between them. The CDR3 extends over 14 amino acids. CDR3 protein: CASSYPRGVETQYF. The DNA of the CDR3 is TGTGCCAGCAGCTACCCCAGGGGGGTAGAGACCCAGTACTTC.

The chain employs TRBV6-5 and TRBJ2-1; 7 nucleotides line up with TRBD2. Germline CDR1 reads MNHEY; CDR2 reads SVGAGI. With V trimmed by 10 bases and J by 7 bases, 16 bases remained unmatched. This CDR3 spans 15 amino acids. The CDR3 region has the DNA TGTGCCAACTCTCCTGGCCTAGCGGTCGAGAATGAGCAGTTCTTC. Protein sequence: CANSPGLAVENEQFF.

This rearrangement joins TRBV6-6 to TRBJ1-5; D is perhaps TRBD1 (6 bases). V lost 6 bases, J lost 2 bases, and 17 bases lay in between. The germline V gene encodes CDR1 MNHNY and CDR2 SVGAGI (reference sequence). This CDR3 comprises 16 residues. The CDR3 sequence is CASRSWGGAGNQPQHF. CDR3 nucleotide sequence: TGTGCCAGCAGGTCCTGGGGGGGGGCAGGCAATCAGCCCCAGCATTTT.

J is TRBJ1-1 and V is TRBV5-1; 7 positions agree with TRBD1. Unmatched junction bases numbered 4, after V lost 5 bases and J lost 0 bases. The CDR3 is 14 residues long. CDR1 is SGHRS and CDR2 is YFSETQ in the germline V gene. As DNA, the CDR3 is TGCGCCAGCAGTTTACAGGGGATGAACACTGAAGCTTTCTTT. Encoded protein: CASSLQGMNTEAFF.

This clone was seen only a few times. CDR3 sequence reads: CASTDRASTDTQYF. The CDR3 coding sequence is TGTGCCAGCACGGACAGGGCTAGCACAGATACGCAGTATTTT. V and J are TRBV25-1 and TRBJ2-3; 8 positions match TRBD1. Unmatched junction bases numbered 3, after V lost 7 bases and J lost 0 bases. The CDR3 contains 14 residues. Germline values: CDR1 MGHDK, CDR2 SYGVNS.

The J gene is TRBJ2-1, the V gene TRBV3-1 (or the pseudogene TRBV3-2), with TRBD1 identical over 7 bases. The CDR3 covers 18 residues. V was pared by 4 bases and J by 1 base, with 13 bases of the junction left unmatched. Germline CDR1 is LGHDT and CDR2 is YNNKEL (reference sequence). The CDR3 reads CASSLSPDRERSYNEQFF. DNA of the CDR3: TGTGCCAGCAGCCTCTCCCCCGACAGGGAAAGGTCCTACAATGAGCAGTTCTTC.

The chain couples TRBV3-1 (or the pseudogene TRBV3-2) to TRBJ1-2; TRBD1 matches 10 bases. This CDR3 spans 16 amino acids. The junction had 8 bases not matched to a gene; V was cut back by 3 bases and J by 4 bases. Germline values: CDR1 LGHDT, CDR2 YNNKEL (reference sequence). The CDR3 loop reads CASSQRTGGLSYGYTF. Written as DNA, the CDR3 is TGTGCCAGCAGCCAGAGGACAGGGGGTCTTAGCTATGGCTACACCTTC.

The chain couples TRBV19 to TRBJ2-5; 12 bases fit TRBD1. V lost 4 bases and J lost 6; bases outside the gene matches: 9. Germline V gene sequence: CDR1 LNHDA, CDR2 SQIVND (reference sequence). CDR3 length equals 16 residues. This CDR3 reads CASSTAGTGGGKTQYF. As DNA, the CDR3 is TGTGCCAGTAGTACCGCCGGGACAGGGGGCGGGAAGACCCAGTACTTC.